The clone carrying this T cell receptor beta chain was seen ten or more times. Its antigen is not identified. Study processing details: Just over 95,000 TCRs per sample was the median, with a range of 23,224 to 690,600. TCRdb reprocessed the RACE reads with MiXCR, giving one entry per CDR3 protein. TCRdb, not the original authors, processed these V and J calls. The sample consists of about 54,000 distinct CDR3 sequences, over 9.5% of them appearing once. V was pared by 3 bases and J by 3 bases, with 15 bases between. CDR1 and CDR2 from the germline V gene are MDHEN and SYDVKM. This CDR3 contains 15 residues. This sample was included in a study of human T cells and chemical hapten exposure. Study as a whole: DPC at 2% was the sensitizing agent, placed on roughly 2 cm by roughly 2 cm of upper inner arm skin.

Time point here: patch test 2, 6 weeks after DPC sensitization. Treatment indicated: therapeutic diphenylcyclopropenone sensitization with weekly scalp DPC. Findings and limits, study-wide: Significantly greater numbers of large CDR3 similarity clusters came from expanded TCRs than from controls. Since the donors had alopecia, their immune response may not be the same as that of healthy people.

This receptor was identified in a woman between 50 and 59 years old with alopecia areata. Some clones in this sample may be carry-over from other donors' samples. This specimen was whole blood, taken in connection with sensitization to the hapten diphenylcyclopropenone (DPC). This chain uses TRBV28 with TRBJ2-7; no clear D gene. As DNA, the CDR3 is TGTGCCAGCAGTTTCTCCGGTAACCCTAGCTACGAGCAGTACTTC. Its translation is CASSFSGNPSYEQYF.